This T cell receptor beta chain comes out of a study of blood T cell repertoires in COVID-19. Between the trimmed V and J ends, which lost 1 base and 4 bases, there was a span of 22 bases. This CDR3 is 18 amino acids long. In germline, CDR1 is LGHDT, CDR2 YNNKEL (reference sequence). This clone was counted a single time. Original methodology: Reference gene primer amplification yielded estimated nucleated cell counts. Method: immunoSEQ multiplex PCR; TCRdb's copy keeps in-frame clones and lacks some. The V and J calls and clone size come from that table; D and trimming were worked out from the DNA. The sample yields roughly 400,000 clones, 88% seen once. The cohort comprised adults aged 18 to 89 years residing in approximately 25 US areas.

The chain has TRBV3-1 (or the pseudogene TRBV3-2) and TRBJ1-2; TRBD1 is a possible D gene (6 bases). The TCR comes from a woman between 40 and 55 years old with acute COVID-19. Sequencing was performed on PBMCs or T cells enriched from blood (not recorded which). CDR3 region: CASSQATGQTRSGYGYTF. The CDR3 DNA sequence: TGTGCCAGCAGCCAAGCCACGGGACAAACTAGAAGTGGCTATGGCTACACCTTC.